These 27 T cell receptor beta chains share one sample of origin, sequenced in a study of blood T cell repertoires in COVID-19. Sequenced by immunoSEQ multiplex PCR; TCRdb stores in-frame clones only, minus some. The data hold almost 200,000 clones, with more than 80% observed a single time. The sequenced sample was PBMCs or T cells enriched from blood (not recorded which). These receptors were obtained from a woman between 18 and 29 years old who had recovered from COVID-19.

The chain carries TRBV7-9 and TRBJ2-7, with 9 bases that match TRBD1. V lost 6 bases, J lost 7 bases, and 4 bases stayed unmatched. Germline V CDR1 and CDR2: SEHNR, FQNEAQ (reference sequence). The length of the CDR3 is 12 residues. The CDR3 sequence is CASRAGTGEQYF. CDR3 nucleotide sequence: TGTGCCAGCAGGGCAGGGACAGGGGAGCAGTACTTC.

The chain has TRBV2 and TRBJ2-1, with a tentative D call TRBD1 (7 bases). CDR1 and CDR2 (germline): SNHLY, FYNNEI. CDR3 length: 11 residues. The V gene lost 5 bases and the J gene lost 15 bases, with 14 bases spanning the gap. The CDR3, as DNA: TGTGCCAGCAGTCCAGGGGGGCGGAGGTTCTTC. Encoded protein: CASSPGGRRFF.

V is TRBV25-1 and J is TRBJ1-5; no clear D gene. This CDR3 comprises 14 residues. V lost 1 base and J lost 5, with 9 bases in between. Germline CDR1 MGHDK, CDR2 SYGVNS. CDR3 coding DNA: TGTGCCAGCAGTGAATCGGGATGGGATCAGCCCCAGCATTTT. As protein: CASSESGWDQPQHF.

The chain combines TRBV12-3 or TRBV12-4 with TRBJ1-1; tentative D call: TRBD1 (6 bases). V was shortened by 5 bases and J by 5 bases, with 12 bases between the two germline ends. This CDR3 has 13 residues. The CDR3: CASSQQGWTEAFF. For the CDR3, the DNA is TGTGCCAGCAGTCAACAGGGTTGGACTGAAGCTTTCTTT.

In this sample, this clone turned up once. CDR3 sequence reads: CASALQGQETQYF. CDR3 DNA sequence: TGTGCCAGCGCCCTTCAGGGGCAAGAGACCCAGTACTTC. The chain has TRBV2 and TRBJ2-5, with a tentative D call TRBD1 (6 bases). The CDR3 covers 13 residues. Germline lookup yields CDR1 SNHLY and CDR2 FYNNEI. Trimming pared 8 bases from V and 2 bases from J, leaving 12 bases between.

A remark on this clone: The identical CDR3 is also encoded by other nucleotide sequences in the sample. This chain connects TRBV29-1 to TRBJ1-1; 10 nucleotides align to TRBD1. The junction had 3 bases not matched to a gene; V was cut back by 6 bases and J by 5 bases. Germline assignment: CDR1 SQVTM and CDR2 ANQGSEA. CDR3 size: 12 residues. The CDR3: CSVDRGDTEAFF. The CDR3 DNA reads TGCAGCGTGGACAGGGGGGATACTGAAGCTTTCTTT.

This rearrangement joins TRBV5-6 to TRBJ2-1; 11 bases agree with TRBD2. The CDR3 spans 16 residues. V was clipped by 1 base and J by 8 bases; unmatched bases: 8. Germline lookup yields CDR1 SGHDT and CDR2 YYEEEE. DNA of the CDR3: TGTGCCAGCAGCTTGTGGCTAGCGGGGGGCACAGATGAGCAGTTCTTC. Its protein is CASSLWLAGGTDEQFF.

The V and J genes are TRBV7-2 and TRBJ2-1; 7 bases match TRBD1. The length of the CDR3 is 15 residues. Germline V CDR1 and CDR2: SGHTA, FQGNSA. Unmatched junction bases numbered 6, after V lost 2 bases and J lost 5 bases. For the CDR3, the DNA is TGTGCCAGCAGCTTACAGACAGGGACCCACAATGAGCAGTTCTTC. Its translation is CASSLQTGTHNEQFF. The full variable domain, its missing parts supplied by reference TRBV7-2 and TRBJ2-1, is GAGVSQSPSNKVTEKGKDVELRCDPISGHTALYWYRQSLGQGLEFLIYFQGNSAPDKSGLPSDRFSAERTGGSVSTLTIQRTQQEDSAVYLCASSLQTGTHNEQFFGPGTRLTVL.

The genes are TRBV7-9 and TRBJ1-2; weak D call: TRBD1 (5 bases). Germline-derived CDR1 and CDR2 are SEHNR and FQNEAQ (reference sequence). The V gene lost 3 bases and the J gene lost 5 bases, with 16 bases spanning the gap. The CDR3 has 15 residues. CDR3 nucleotide sequence: TGTGCCAGCAGCTTGGTTCAGGGAGGCCAATATGGCTACACCTTC. It is translated as CASSLVQGGQYGYTF.

This rearrangement joins TRBV7-9 to TRBJ2-7, with D possibly TRBD1 on 6 matching bases. This CDR3 is built from 14 residues. CDR1 is SEHNR and CDR2 is FQNEAQ in the germline V gene (reference sequence). Deletions cut 5 bases from V and 5 bases from J, with 16 bases between. The CDR3 reads CASSNPTGTDEQYF. Here the CDR3 DNA reads TGTGCCAGCAGCAACCCCACAGGGACCGACGAGCAGTACTTC.

J is TRBJ2-5 and V is TRBV6-5, with D unresolved. This CDR3 is 15 amino acids long. Trimming took off 7 bases at V and 5 bases at J, with 20 bases between the two ends. CDR1 is MNHEY, CDR2 SVGAGI, per germline. The CDR3 region is CASTRDLGDGETQYF. CDR3 sequence (DNA): TGTGCCAGCACCCGCGACCTCGGCGACGGGGAGACCCAGTACTTC.

The chain carries TRBV30 and TRBJ1-3; no clear D gene. Per the germline V gene, CDR1 is GTSNPN and CDR2 is SVGIG (reference sequence). The CDR3 length is 12 residues. The CDR3 sequence is CLLELSGNTIYF. The CDR3 DNA sequence: TGTTTGCTCGAGCTCTCTGGAAACACCATATATTTT.

The gene calls are TRBV5-4 and TRBJ2-7, with a possible D match to TRBD1 (6 bases). The CDR3 is made up of 13 amino acids. Germline V gives CDR1 SGHNT, CDR2 YYREEE (reference sequence). V gave up 2 bases and J gave up 7 bases, with 13 bases separating them. Here the CDR3 DNA reads TGTGCCAGCAGCTTACAGGGATTGGGGGAGCAGTACTTC. Protein sequence: CASSLQGLGEQYF.

The chain links TRBV24-1 to TRBJ2-1, with no clear D. Germline-derived CDR1 and CDR2 are KGHDR and SFDVKD. This CDR3 comprises 13 residues. V lost 1 base and J lost 6, with 6 bases in between. The CDR3 loop is CATSDFGLNEQFF. The CDR3 DNA reads as TGTGCCACCAGTGATTTTGGGCTCAATGAGCAGTTCTTC.

This chain's CDR3 is CASSFRGGYTF. In DNA, the CDR3 is TGTGCCAGCAGTTTCAGGGGGGGCTACACCTTC. The chain has TRBV28 and TRBJ1-2, with 7 nucleotides matching TRBD1. Germline CDR1 is MDHEN and CDR2 is SYDVKM. The CDR3 spans 11 residues. The ends lost 3 bases at V and 8 bases at J; junction bases unmatched: 0.

The J gene is TRBJ2-1, the V gene TRBV2; TRBD2 aligns across 11 bases. Germline-derived CDR1 and CDR2 are SNHLY and FYNNEI. The CDR3 runs to 14 residues. The trim removed 6 bases at V and 3 bases at J, leaving 1 base unmatched. In DNA, the CDR3 is TGTGCCAGCAGACTAGCGGGGGTCTACAATGAGCAGTTCTTC. Its protein is CASRLAGVYNEQFF.

The J gene is TRBJ2-2, the V gene TRBV19, with a tentative D call TRBD2 (5 bases). Germline assignment: CDR1 LNHDA and CDR2 SQIVND (reference sequence). V dropped 7 bases and J dropped 0 bases, with 15 bases sitting between them. This CDR3 spans 16 amino acids. Written as DNA, the CDR3 is TGTGCCAGTAATTCGGGGTTAGTTGCGAACACCGGGGAGCTGTTTTTT. The encoded protein is CASNSGLVANTGELFF.

This chain links TRBV7-7 with TRBJ2-1; D may be TRBD1 (5 bases). V was trimmed by 2 bases and J by 8 bases, leaving 13 bases between them. Germline-derived CDR1 and CDR2 are SSHAT and FNYEAQ (reference sequence). The CDR3 has 14 residues. The CDR3 nucleotides read TGTGCCAGCAGCTTAATCGCTGGGGCGGATGAGCAGTTCTTC. As protein: CASSLIAGADEQFF.

The rearrangement joins TRBV5-1 to TRBJ1-4; no definite D call. CDR1 is SGHRS, CDR2 YFSETQ, per germline. The CDR3 consists of 16 residues. V lost 0 bases to trimming and J lost 0 bases, with 9 bases between them. This CDR3 reads CASSLAITATNEKLFF. The CDR3 DNA reads TGCGCCAGCAGCTTGGCCATCACAGCAACTAATGAAAAACTGTTTTTT.

The rearrangement joins TRBV7-9 to TRBJ2-7; 7 bases are a match to TRBD1. V was pared by 4 bases and J by 2 bases, with 5 bases of the junction left unmatched. Germline CDR1 and CDR2: SEHNR and FQNEAQ (reference sequence). The CDR3 length is 14 residues. CDR3 coding DNA: TGTGCCAGCAGCTCGAGGGACAGAGCCTACGAGCAGTACTTC. Translating gives CASSSRDRAYEQYF. The variable domain in full, completed from reference TRBV7-9 and TRBJ2-7, reads DTGVSQNPRHKITKRGQNVTFRCDPISEHNRLYWYRQTLGQGPEFLTYFQNEAQLEKSRLLSDRFSAERPKGSFSTLEIQRTEQGDSAMYLCASSSRDRAYEQYFGPGTRLTVT.

The gene calls are TRBV6-5 and TRBJ2-3; 8 nucleotides line up with TRBD1. The CDR3 runs 15 residues. The germline V gene has CDR1 MNHEY and CDR2 SVGAGI. With 6 bases clipped from V and 3 bases from J, the junction kept 8 bases outside the gene matches. CDR3 nucleotides: TGTGCCAGCAGGGGGAGACAGGGGAGGACAGATACGCAGTATTTT. It is translated as CASRGRQGRTDTQYF.

The genes are TRBV30 and TRBJ1-1; D is unclear. The CDR3 runs 12 residues. Germline CDR1 GTSNPN, CDR2 SVGIG (reference sequence). V was trimmed by 0 bases and J by 9 bases, leaving 11 bases between them. CDR3 residues: CAWSVLIPQAFF. The CDR3 DNA follows: TGTGCCTGGAGTGTACTTATCCCACAAGCTTTCTTT.

J is TRBJ1-2 and V is TRBV6-1; 8 bases align to TRBD1. CDR3 length: 17 amino acids. Germline-derived CDR1 and CDR2 are MNHNS and SASEGT. V was pared by 2 bases and J by 4 bases, with 12 bases of the junction left unmatched. The CDR3 DNA sequence: TGTGCCAGCAGTGAATCGTGGACAGGGCGAGTGGGCTATGGCTACACCTTC. Amino acid sequence: CASSESWTGRVGYGYTF.

The chain couples TRBV7-2 to TRBJ1-6, with a tentative D call TRBD1 (5 bases). The CDR3 runs 13 residues. Germline V gives CDR1 SGHTA, CDR2 FQGNSA. V lost 6 bases to trimming and J lost 9 bases, with 12 bases between them. This CDR3 is CASRPDGGSPLHF. CDR3 bases: TGTGCCAGCAGACCCGACGGGGGTTCACCCCTCCACTTT. The full variable domain, rest sourced from reference TRBV7-2 and TRBJ1-6, is GAGVSQSPSNKVTEKGKDVELRCDPISGHTALYWYRQSLGQGLEFLIYFQGNSAPDKSGLPSDRFSAERTGGSVSTLTIQRTQQEDSAVYLCASRPDGGSPLHFGNGTRLTVT.

The V and J genes are TRBV7-2 and TRBJ2-7, with D possibly being TRBD2 (6 bases). Trimming removed 4 bases at V and 4 bases at J, with 14 bases between. This CDR3 comprises 14 residues. CDR1 and CDR2 from the germline V gene are SGHTA and FQGNSA. The CDR3 bases are TGTGCCAGCAGCTCCAAGGCGGGGACGTACGAGCAGTACTTC. This encodes CASSSKAGTYEQYF.

CDR3 bases: TGTGCCAGCAGCGTAGGGGTGGGCAGCTCCTACGAGCAGTACTTC. This codes for CASSVGVGSSYEQYF. This sequence joins TRBV9 and TRBJ2-7; D not resolved. CDR1 and CDR2 (germline): SGDLS, YYNGEE. The CDR3 has 15 residues. Trimming took off 0 bases at V and 0 bases at J, with 10 bases between the two ends. The full variable domain, in which reference TRBV9 and TRBJ2-7 provide the parts outside the CDR3, is DSGVTQTPKHLITATGQRVTLRCSPRSGDLSVYWYQQSLDQGLQFLIQYYNGEERAKGNILERFSAQQFPDLHSELNLSSLELGDSALYFCASSVGVGSSYEQYFGPGTRLTVT.

The chain employs TRBV27 and TRBJ2-1, with 9 bases identical to TRBD1. CDR1 is MNHEY and CDR2 is SMNVEV in the germline V gene (reference sequence). After removal of 5 bases from V and 6 bases from J, the junction contained 11 bases not matched to a gene. This CDR3 is built from 16 residues. CDR3 sequence reads: CASSPRGTGRSNEQFF. DNA for the CDR3: TGTGCCAGCAGTCCTCGAGGGACAGGGAGATCCAATGAGCAGTTCTTC.